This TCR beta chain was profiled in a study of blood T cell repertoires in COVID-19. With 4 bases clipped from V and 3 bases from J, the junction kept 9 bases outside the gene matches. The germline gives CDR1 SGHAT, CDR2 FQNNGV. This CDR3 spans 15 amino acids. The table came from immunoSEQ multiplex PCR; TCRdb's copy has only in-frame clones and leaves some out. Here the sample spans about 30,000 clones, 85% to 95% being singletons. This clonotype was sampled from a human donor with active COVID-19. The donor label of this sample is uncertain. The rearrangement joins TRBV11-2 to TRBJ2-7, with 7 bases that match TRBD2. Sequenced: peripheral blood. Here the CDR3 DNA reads TGTGCCAGCAGCTCAATAGCTAGCGGAGGCTACGAGCAGTACTTC. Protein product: CASSSIASGGYEQYF. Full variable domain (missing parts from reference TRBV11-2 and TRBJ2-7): EAGVAQSPRYKIIEKRQSVAFWCNPISGHATLYWYQQILGQGPKLLIQFQNNGVVDDSQLPKDRFSAERLKGVDSTLKIQPAKLEDSAVYLCASSSIASGGYEQYFGPGTRLTVT.